The present T cell receptor beta chain was sequenced within a study of neoadjuvant nivolumab and ipilimumab in lung cancer (dated by TCRdb to the early 2020s). About the study as a whole: Intravenous nivolumab was dosed at 3 mg/kg on days 1, 15 and 29, and in the combination arm ipilimumab 1 mg/kg was added on day 1 only. In the trial, more than 40 patients with operable NSCLC were treated, of whom some 23 were randomized to nivolumab monotherapy and some 20 to nivolumab plus ipilimumab. The study compared TCR repertoires in pretherapy (baseline) peripheral blood with TCR repertoires in tumors resected at surgery following neoadjuvant immune checkpoint blockade. Matched pretherapy and resected tumor pairs were analyzed for seven patients, of whom four received nivolumab and three received nivolumab plus ipilimumab. For each study arm, the primary endpoint of the trial was the rate of major pathologic response (MPR) in the intention-to-treat population. The paper as a whole reports these results and caveats: TCR richness in pretherapy blood showed a positive correlation with richness in tumors resected after neoadjuvant therapy (Spearman R ≈ 0.8). From pretherapy to surgery, tumor T-cell richness and clonality increased in three of three dual-therapy tumors but in only two of four nivolumab-treated tumors. Resected tumors had greater TCR richness and clonality than tumor-adjacent uninvolved lung, and increases were observed in more dual-therapy-treated tumors. No significant correlation was found between TCR clonality and pathologic tumor regression, and only a single major-pathologic-response sample was available for the analysis of TCR clonality versus pathologic tumor regression. A small number of samples underwent TCR sequencing.

Including cysteine and phenylalanine, the CDR3 has 15 amino acids. Only the CDR3 DNA is retained, 45 bases long and in frame from the first base. V loses 0 bases of germline sequence and J loses 2 bases, and the interval between the two ends is 8 bases. CDR1 and CDR2 (MNHNY, SVGAGI) derive from the germline V gene (reference sequence). About this clone: Its antigen is not yet known. Per-base quality was not reported, and no clone a single base away is much larger than it.

The time point label corresponds to: at surgical resection after neoadjuvant nivolumab +/- ipilimumab. Samples came from the phase 2 randomized NEOSTAR trial, which tested neoadjuvant nivolumab or nivolumab plus ipilimumab followed by surgery in operable NSCLC. The library was generated by the immunoSEQ multiplex PCR assay. The study's own analysis went as follows. Richness and clonality were used to summarize the repertoires, and clones that significantly expanded or contracted between pre- and post-therapy samples were identified. In its TCRdb copy, this immuneACCESS table keeps in-frame sequences only and misses some clones. Where compared with another copy, unresolved V genes explain less than half of these, and the others have no known cause. V and J calls plus clone size are reproduced from that table; the DNA served to infer D and trimming. This sample has about 13,000 clones in its table, and around 95% of those were observed once. The ten largest clones represent roughly 2.7% of the sample.

This receptor was obtained from an adult with non-small cell lung cancer. The chain couples TRBV6-6 to TRBJ1-3; the D gene is perhaps TRBD1, from 5 matching bases. The material was peripheral blood, obtained after neoadjuvant nivolumab, alone or with ipilimumab, at or shortly before surgery. The DNA is as follows: TGTGCCAGCAGTTACTCTGTCAGGGCTGGAAACACCATATATTTT. Its protein product is CASSYSVRAGNTIYF.